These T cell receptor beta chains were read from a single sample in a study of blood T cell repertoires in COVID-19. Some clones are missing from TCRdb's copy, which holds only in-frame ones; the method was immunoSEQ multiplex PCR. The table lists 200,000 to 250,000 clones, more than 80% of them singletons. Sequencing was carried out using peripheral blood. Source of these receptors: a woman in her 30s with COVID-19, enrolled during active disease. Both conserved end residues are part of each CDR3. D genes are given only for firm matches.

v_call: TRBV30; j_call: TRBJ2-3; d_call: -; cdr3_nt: TGTGCCTGGAGGAAAGCCGGTCCGACAGATACGCAGTATTTT; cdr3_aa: CAWRKAGPTDTQYF
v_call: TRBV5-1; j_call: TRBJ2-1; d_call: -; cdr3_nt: TGCGCCAGCAGCTCGTCCCTAATAGCGAGAGGAACCTACAATGAGCAGTTCTTC; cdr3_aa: CASSSSLIARGTYNEQFF
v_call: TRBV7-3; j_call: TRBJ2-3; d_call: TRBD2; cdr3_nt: TGTGCCAGCAGCTTAGATGGCGGGGGTGGCACAGATACGCAGTATTTT; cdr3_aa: CASSLDGGGGTDTQYF
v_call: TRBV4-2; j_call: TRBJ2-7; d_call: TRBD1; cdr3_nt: TGTGCCAGCAGCCAAACGCCGGGACAGTACGAGCAGTACTTC; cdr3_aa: CASSQTPGQYEQYF
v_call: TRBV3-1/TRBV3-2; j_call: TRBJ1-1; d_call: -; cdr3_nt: TGTGCCAGCACTGCCGCACTGCCGAACACTGAAGCTTTCTTT; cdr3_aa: CASTAALPNTEAFF
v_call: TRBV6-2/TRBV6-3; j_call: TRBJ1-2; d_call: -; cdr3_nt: TGTGCCAGCAGTCACAGCTACGGCTACACCTTC; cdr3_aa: CASSHSYGYTF
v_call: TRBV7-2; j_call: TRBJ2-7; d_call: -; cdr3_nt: TGTGCCAGCAGCTGGGTTCCGGACACCGGGTACGAGCAGTACTTC; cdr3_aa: CASSWVPDTGYEQYF
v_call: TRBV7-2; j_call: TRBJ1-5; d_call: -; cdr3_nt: TGTGCCAGCAGCTTACGGGAATCCCTCGGTCAGCCCCAGCATTTT; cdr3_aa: CASSLRESLGQPQHF
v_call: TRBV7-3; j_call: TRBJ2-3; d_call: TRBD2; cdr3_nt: TGTGCCAGCAGCTTACCGGGGACTAGCGATTCACGGGGAGATACGCAGTATTTT; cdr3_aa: CASSLPGTSDSRGDTQYF
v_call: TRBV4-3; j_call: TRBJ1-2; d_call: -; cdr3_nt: TGCGCCAGCAGCCGAGTAGGGGCTGGCTACACCTTC; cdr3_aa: CASSRVGAGYTF